This entry lists 25 T cell receptor beta chains sequenced from one sample in a study of T cell changes during pregnancy in multiple sclerosis. Generated by immunoSEQ multiplex PCR, the TCRdb table keeps only in-frame clones and is missing some. The sample holds about 53,000 clones; approximately 91% are singletons and the top ten take about 0.5%. The source was CD4+ T cells from peripheral blood mononuclear cells, collected in the third trimester of pregnancy. These receptors originate from a female donor with multiple sclerosis, enrolled in a pregnancy study.

The rearrangement joins TRBV5-6 to TRBJ1-3, with 9 bases lining up with TRBD1. Looked up from germline, CDR1 is SGHDT and CDR2 is YYEEEE. V shed 1 base and J 1 base; nucleotides not matched to a gene: 3. The CDR3 sequence is 16 residues long. CDR3: CASSLRTGVSGNTIYF. Written as DNA, the CDR3 is TGTGCCAGCAGCTTGCGGACAGGGGTATCTGGAAACACCATATATTTT.

This chain links TRBV2 with TRBJ1-5, with D possibly matching TRBD1 (5 bases). CDR1 is SNHLY and CDR2 is FYNNEI in the germline V gene. V was clipped by 7 bases and J by 2 bases, with 15 bases between them. The CDR3 spans 15 residues. CDR3 nucleotides: TGTGCCAGCACCGCGGGGGGAGTCGGCAATCAGCCCCAGCATTTT. As protein: CASTAGGVGNQPQHF.

V and J are TRBV10-3 and TRBJ2-2; D might be TRBD1 (5 bases). The CDR3 runs to 14 residues. Germline V lookup: CDR1 ENHRY, CDR2 SYGVKD. The V end lost 6 bases, the J end lost 0 bases, and 8 bases lay between the germline ends. The CDR3, as DNA: TGTGCCATCAGAGACAGCCCGAACACCGGGGAGCTGTTTTTT. Encoded protein: CAIRDSPNTGELFF.

The chain couples TRBV5-1 to TRBJ1-2; D unresolved. The CDR3 extends over 15 amino acids. CDR1 SGHRS and CDR2 YFSETQ come from the germline V gene. V gave up 0 bases and J gave up 4 bases, with 13 bases separating them. CDR3 residues: CASSLAEGRVYGYTF. The CDR3 nucleotides are TGCGCCAGCAGCTTGGCCGAGGGCAGAGTCTATGGCTACACCTTC.

V is TRBV4-1 and J is TRBJ1-4, with D uncertain. This CDR3 contains 16 residues. The germline V and J ends were trimmed by 4 bases and 10 bases, with 22 bases remaining between them. Germline lookup yields CDR1 MGHRA and CDR2 YSYEKL. CDR3 amino acids: CASSPAGGVISGKLFF. The DNA for the CDR3 is TGCGCCAGCAGCCCCGCCGGCGGAGTCATATCCGGAAAACTGTTTTTT.

This chain uses TRBV18 with TRBJ2-1; 11 positions match TRBD1. CDR1 and CDR2 (germline): KGHSH, LQKENI. J lost 7 bases, V lost 2 bases, and 1 base had no gene match. There are 14 residues in the CDR3. CDR3 protein: CASSPGTGGNEQFF. The CDR3 DNA is TGTGCCAGCTCACCAGGGACAGGGGGTAATGAGCAGTTCTTC.

V usage is TRBV27 and J usage is TRBJ1-6; D is perhaps TRBD1 (5 bases). The CDR3 length is 13 residues. V was clipped by 5 bases and J by 7 bases, with 9 bases between them. From germline, CDR1 is MNHEY and CDR2 SMNVEV (reference sequence). The DNA of the CDR3 is TGTGCCAGCAGTCATCACAGGAATTCACCCCTCCACTTT. This sequence encodes CASSHHRNSPLHF.

The rearrangement uses TRBV2 and TRBJ2-3, with D possibly being TRBD2 (5 bases). Germline values: CDR1 SNHLY, CDR2 FYNNEI. V lost 1 base, J lost 3 bases, and 17 bases lay in between. This CDR3 has 17 residues. Here the CDR3 DNA reads TGTGCCAGCAGTGAAGGTAAAAGCGGTGGGTCAACAGATACGCAGTATTTT. This codes for CASSEGKSGGSTDTQYF.

This rearrangement joins TRBV27 to TRBJ2-3; D might be TRBD2 (6 bases). This CDR3 is 16 amino acids long. Germline V lookup: CDR1 MNHEY, CDR2 SMNVEV (reference sequence). V was shortened by 8 bases and J by 2 bases, with 20 bases between the two germline ends. The CDR3 spells CASPPTGDHPTDTQYF. CDR3 coding DNA: TGTGCCAGCCCCCCTACGGGGGACCACCCCACAGATACGCAGTATTTT.

The J gene is TRBJ1-6, the V gene TRBV16; 7 bases match TRBD1. CDR1 and CDR2 (germline): KGHSY, FQNENV. J gave up 6 bases and V 1 base, and 9 bases lay outside the gene matches. The CDR3 is 17 residues long. CDR3 bases: TGTGCCAGCAGCCAATTGGGCACCGGGACAGCTAATTCACCCCTCCACTTT. Protein product: CASSQLGTGTANSPLHF.

CDR3 nucleotides: TGTGCCAGCAGTCCTCCGGACAGGGGTAGGGGCTACACCTTC. Its translation is CASSPPDRGRGYTF. This chain uses TRBV28 with TRBJ1-2, with TRBD1 identical over 9 bases. Germline CDR1 MDHEN, CDR2 SYDVKM. J was trimmed by 8 bases and V by 5 bases; bases with no gene match: 9. The CDR3 is made up of 14 amino acids.

The rearrangement uses TRBV30 and TRBJ2-2, with 13 nucleotides matching TRBD2. Per the germline V gene, CDR1 is GTSNPN and CDR2 is SVGIG (reference sequence). The CDR3 contains 15 residues. V lost 5 bases, J lost 5 bases, and 5 bases stayed unmatched. As DNA, the CDR3 is TGTGCCTGGCACGGGACTAGCGGGGTTACCGGGGAGCTGTTTTTT. It translates to CAWHGTSGVTGELFF.

To note about this clone: The junction departs from germline at one end; a sequencing error may be responsible. The chain has TRBV27 and TRBJ2-1; D gene uncertain. Germline lookup yields CDR1 MNHEY and CDR2 SMNVEV (reference sequence). The CDR3 contains 14 residues. CDR3 sequence (DNA): TGTGCCAGCAGTCCCCGGAGTTCCTTCAATGAGCAGTTCTTC. Its translation is CASSPRSSFNEQFF.

The chain recombines TRBV18 with TRBJ1-2; 8 bases fit TRBD1. Germline CDR1 reads KGHSH; CDR2 reads LQKENI. V was clipped by 5 bases and J by 6 bases; unmatched bases: 8. CDR3 length: 14 residues. CDR3 sequence reads: CASSSTQGADGYTF. The CDR3 nucleotides are TGTGCCAGCTCATCGACTCAGGGGGCCGATGGCTACACCTTC.

The gene calls are TRBV5-1 and TRBJ1-2, with D tentatively TRBD1 (6 bases). Germline values: CDR1 SGHRS, CDR2 YFSETQ. V was trimmed by 4 bases and J by 3 bases, leaving 19 bases between them. There are 16 residues in the CDR3. In DNA form, the CDR3 reads TGCGCCAGCAGCGTCTCCGGGACAACGTTTGACTATGGCTACACCTTC. It yields the protein CASSVSGTTFDYGYTF. The entire variable domain, with the rest obtained from reference TRBV5-1 and TRBJ1-2, is as follows: KAGVTQTPRYLIKTRGQQVTLSCSPISGHRSVSWYQQTPGQGLQFLFEYFSETQRNKGNFPGRFSGRQFSNSRSEMNVSTLELGDSALYLCASSVSGTTFDYGYTFGSGTRLTVV.

The CDR3 nucleotides are TGTGCCAGCAGCTTTTGGCTAGCGGGGAGGAATGAGCAGTTCTTC. It codes for CASSFWLAGRNEQFF. V and J are TRBV7-2 and TRBJ2-1, with 9 bases aligning to TRBD2. This CDR3 has 15 residues. Trimming removed 3 bases from V and 7 bases from J; junction bases left unmatched: 7. Germline loops: CDR1 SGHTA, CDR2 FQGNSA.

The chain joins TRBV6-1 to TRBJ1-2; the D gene is possibly TRBD1 (6 bases). Germline CDR1 MNHNS, CDR2 SASEGT. V dropped 10 bases and J dropped 4 bases, with 19 bases sitting between them. This CDR3 comprises 14 residues. CDR3 sequence reads: CATLMETGVYGYTF. The CDR3 DNA reads as TGTGCCACCCTTATGGAGACAGGAGTCTATGGCTACACCTTC.

This sequence joins TRBV7-2 and TRBJ2-1, with 12 bases lining up with TRBD2. Trimming cost V 2 bases and J 4 bases; bases outside gene matches: 6. The CDR3 consists of 17 residues. CDR1 is SGHTA, CDR2 FQGNSA, per germline. CDR3 coding DNA: TGTGCCAGCAGCTTAACTAGCGGGGGGACAAAATACAATGAGCAGTTCTTC. This gives the protein CASSLTSGGTKYNEQFF.

This chain connects TRBV11-2 to TRBJ2-2, with 8 bases matching TRBD1. Germline values: CDR1 SGHAT, CDR2 FQNNGV. With V trimmed by 3 bases and J by 6 bases, 9 bases remained unmatched. The CDR3 totals 16 residues. The CDR3 DNA follows: TGTGCCAGCAGCTTCCGAGACAGGGGATCCCCCGGGGAGCTGTTTTTT. Translation gives CASSFRDRGSPGELFF.

This clone was counted a single time. The J gene is TRBJ1-1, the V gene TRBV19, with a possible D match to TRBD1 (6 bases). The CDR3 covers 13 residues. The V gene lost 1 base and the J gene lost 4 bases, with 7 bases spanning the gap. The V gene's germline CDR1 is LNHDA and CDR2 SQIVND (reference sequence). The CDR3 DNA follows: TGTGCCAGTAGTATAGGACAGGCCACTGAAGCTTTCTTT. The encoded protein is CASSIGQATEAFF.

V usage is TRBV11-2 and J usage is TRBJ2-7; a weak D match, TRBD1 (5 bases). V dropped 3 bases and J dropped 3 bases, with 9 bases sitting between them. Per germline, CDR1 SGHAT and CDR2 FQNNGV. CDR3 length equals 13 residues. The DNA of the CDR3 is TGTGCCAGCAGCTTGCCAGGGATCTACGAGCAGTACTTC. Translation: CASSLPGIYEQYF. Full variable domain (missing parts from reference TRBV11-2 and TRBJ2-7): EAGVAQSPRYKIIEKRQSVAFWCNPISGHATLYWYQQILGQGPKLLIQFQNNGVVDDSQLPKDRFSAERLKGVDSTLKIQPAKLEDSAVYLCASSLPGIYEQYFGPGTRLTVT.

This rearrangement joins TRBV19 to TRBJ2-1; a possible D gene is TRBD2 (6 bases). This CDR3 has 16 residues. Per the germline V gene, CDR1 is LNHDA and CDR2 is SQIVND (reference sequence). With 4 bases removed from V and 3 bases from J, the gap between germline ends came to 16 bases. The CDR3 protein is CASSRRESSGYNEQFF. DNA of the CDR3: TGTGCCAGTAGTAGGCGGGAATCGTCTGGCTACAATGAGCAGTTCTTC.

CDR3 protein: CASSLAGGDTQYF. The CDR3 bases are TGTGCCAGCAGCTTAGCGGGGGGAGATACGCAGTATTTT. The V call is TRBV11-3, the J call TRBJ2-3; 7 bases agree with TRBD2. This CDR3 contains 13 residues. J lost 5 bases, V lost 1 base, and 0 bases had no gene match. Germline V gene lookup returns CDR1 SGHNT and CDR2 YENEEA.

CDR3 amino acids: CASSLGQLAGGGNTEAFF. The CDR3 DNA follows: TGTGCCAGCAGCTTAGGACAGCTCGCCGGGGGGGGGAACACTGAAGCTTTCTTT. This chain uses TRBV7-9 with TRBJ1-1; TRBD1 might be the D (5 bases). The CDR3 totals 18 residues. The ends were cut back, 1 base at V and 1 base at J, with 19 bases in the middle. Germline V lookup: CDR1 SEHNR, CDR2 FQNEAQ (reference sequence).

V usage is TRBV7-3 and J usage is TRBJ2-1; no firm D call. Trimming left V 2 bases short and J 4 bases short, with 9 bases between. There are 14 residues in the CDR3. Per germline, CDR1 SGHTA and CDR2 FQGTGA. The CDR3 nucleotides are TGTGCCAGCAGCTTATCTGGCCGTTACAATGAGCAGTTCTTC. Translated, it gives CASSLSGRYNEQFF.